This T cell receptor beta chain was sequenced during a study of CD8 T cells in ankylosing spondylitis. Via MiXCR, TCRdb re-called the 5' RACE reads, giving one row per CDR3 protein. The sample lists approximately 200,000 distinct CDR3 sequences, about 13% occurring once. Study results and limitations: A motif in TCR beta, a set of under 10 highly homologous variants, appeared characteristic of ankylosing spondylitis blood.

On this clonotype: Its antigen is unidentified. One end of the junction fails to match germline, which may point to a read error.

CDR1 is SNHLY, CDR2 FYNNEI, per germline. There are 14 residues in the CDR3. The rearrangement uses TRBV2 and TRBJ1-5; no clear D gene. The sequenced sample was blood, either unsorted or a sorted T cell fraction (not recorded which). The sequence was collected from a male donor with ankylosing spondylitis or in good health (not recorded which). The CDR3 is CASSEYPSNQPQHF. The CDR3 coding sequence is TGTGCCAGCAGTGAATACCCTAGCAATCAGCCCCAACATTTT.